Here is one TCR beta chain with its context. TCRdb re-called the 5' RACE reads with MiXCR, one entry per CDR3 protein. The table has 360,000 or so distinct CDR3 sequences, under 14% seen once. This CDR3 region has 15 residues. V gave up 4 bases and J gave up 4 bases, with 17 bases separating them. Germline CDR1 reads SGHKS; CDR2 reads YYEKEE (reference sequence). The data were obtained in a study of T cells after yellow fever vaccination. V is TRBV5-5 and J is TRBJ1-2; D is undetermined. Sequenced material: PBMCs, taken on the day of the first yellow fever vaccination. This TCR came from a man between 18 and 35 years old who received the YFV17D yellow fever vaccine. DNA of the CDR3: TGTGCCAGCAGCCCTCGGAGGCTAGAGATCTATGGCTACACCTTC. As protein: CASSPRRLEIYGYTF.